This paragraph covers one T cell receptor beta chain sequence. The V end was cut by 3 bases, the J end by 6 bases, with 6 bases between. This CDR3 region has 12 residues. The germline gives CDR1 SGHAT, CDR2 FQNNGV. Random-hexamer reverse transcription was applied to roughly 0.45 to 1 ug RNA. Each CDR3 protein is one row after TCRdb ran MiXCR on the immunoSEQ multiplex PCR reads. Here the sample spans roughly 220,000 distinct CDR3 sequences, 94% being singletons. The entry originates in a study of CD8 T cells in Susac syndrome. Sequencing was done on a sample of CD4+ T cells from PBMCs. The chain employs TRBV11-2 and TRBJ2-1, with D unresolved. The sequence derives from a human donor with Susac syndrome. The CDR3 nucleotides read TGTGCCAGCAGCTTTTATGCCAATGAGCAGTTCTTC. This encodes CASSFYANEQFF. Using reference TRBV11-2 and TRBJ2-1 for the parts outside the CDR3, the full variable domain is EAGVAQSPRYKIIEKRQSVAFWCNPISGHATLYWYQQILGQGPKLLIQFQNNGVVDDSQLPKDRFSAERLKGVDSTLKIQPAKLEDSAVYLCASSFYANEQFFGPGTRLTVL.